The next 14 T cell receptor beta chains were all read from a single sample in a study of OX40 agonist ivuxolimab in advanced cancers. The table came from immunoSEQ multiplex PCR; TCRdb's copy has only in-frame clones and leaves some out. The table shows 65,000 to 80,000 clones, with about 89% occurring only once. This specimen consisted of CD4+ or CD8+ T cells sorted from blood, obtained in a trial of the OX40 agonist ivuxolimab. The receptors here all came from an adult with an advanced solid tumor such as melanoma, head and neck, liver or kidney cancer.

V gene TRBV7-8 combines with J gene TRBJ2-2; 9 nucleotides align to TRBD2. Germline CDR1 is SGHVS and CDR2 is FQNEAQ. Trimming removed 4 bases from V and 7 bases from J; junction bases left unmatched: 13. The CDR3 is 17 residues long. The chain's CDR3 is CASSYPRASGMLGELFF. CDR3 nucleotide sequence: TGTGCCAGCAGCTACCCTCGGGCTAGCGGGATGCTCGGGGAGCTGTTTTTT.

The rearrangement uses TRBV5-5 and TRBJ1-2, with no clear D. In germline, CDR1 is SGHKS, CDR2 YYEKEE (reference sequence). V lost 2 bases and J lost 4, with 12 bases in between. The CDR3 totals 14 residues. The CDR3, as DNA: TGTGCCAGCAGCTTCCAGTTGCAGGTCTATGGCTACACCTTC. It is translated as CASSFQLQVYGYTF. The complete variable domain, with remaining parts taken from reference TRBV5-5 and TRBJ1-2, reads DAGVTQSPTHLIKTRGQQVTLRCSPISGHKSVSWYQQVLGQGPQFIFQYYEKEERGRGNFPDRFSARQFPNYSSELNVNALLLGDSALYLCASSFQLQVYGYTFGSGTRLTVV.

The gene calls are TRBV27 and TRBJ2-1; D gene unclear. CDR1 is MNHEY, CDR2 SMNVEV, per germline (reference sequence). With 6 bases removed from V and 7 bases from J, the gap between germline ends came to 13 bases. The CDR3 length is 13 residues. CDR3 nucleotide sequence: TGTGCCAGCAGGGAACGGCTTGTAAATGAGCAGTTCTTC. Its protein product is CASRERLVNEQFF.

The rearrangement joins TRBV28 to TRBJ2-2, with a weak D call TRBD2 (5 bases). Germline V gives CDR1 MDHEN, CDR2 SYDVKM. The CDR3 is 14 residues long. With 1 base removed from V and 6 bases from J, the gap between germline ends came to 9 bases. CDR3 DNA: TGTGCCAGCAGTTTATCTGAGGGATCCGGGGAGCTGTTTTTT. Amino acid sequence: CASSLSEGSGELFF. The full variable domain, completed using reference TRBV28 and TRBJ2-2, is DVKVTQSSRYLVKRTGEKVFLECVQDMDHENMFWYRQDPGLGLRLIYFSYDVKMKEKGDIPEGYSVSREKKERFSLILESASTNQTSMYLCASSLSEGSGELFFGEGSRLTVL.

J is TRBJ2-7 and V is TRBV4-1; D unclear. V was trimmed by 0 bases and J by 0 bases, leaving 9 bases between them. This CDR3 is 15 amino acids long. CDR1 MGHRA and CDR2 YSYEKL come from the germline V gene. As DNA, the CDR3 is TGCGCCAGCAGCCAAGAGAGACTCGGCTCCTACGAGCAGTACTTC. The encoded protein is CASSQERLGSYEQYF.

The V call is TRBV21-1, the J call TRBJ2-1; TRBD1 is the table's D call and was not checked against the DNA. TRBV21-1 is classified as a pseudogene. This CDR3 contains 13 residues. The CDR3 here is CASKRLQGNEQFF. CDR3 DNA sequence: TGTGCCAGCAAGAGGTTACAGGGAAATGAGCAGTTCTTC.

The gene calls are TRBV18 and TRBJ2-7, with no clear D. The V end was cut by 2 bases, the J end by 1 base, with 9 bases between. This CDR3 has 14 amino acids. Germline V lookup: CDR1 KGHSH, CDR2 LQKENI. CDR3 protein: CASSPNLGSYEQYF. The CDR3, as DNA: TGTGCCAGCTCACCAAATCTAGGATCCTACGAGCAGTACTTC. Full variable domain (outside the CDR3, taken from reference TRBV18 and TRBJ2-7): NAGVMQNPRHLVRRRGQEARLRCSPMKGHSHVYWYRQLPEEGLKFMVYLQKENIIDESGMPKERFSAEFPKEGPSILRIQQVVRGDSAAYFCASSPNLGSYEQYFGPGTRLTVT.

V gene TRBV2 combines with J gene TRBJ2-3, with a weak D call TRBD1 (5 bases). Germline CDR1 SNHLY, CDR2 FYNNEI. V lost 3 bases to trimming and J lost 5 bases, with 15 bases between them. The CDR3 totals 15 residues. CDR3 amino acids: CASSDSPGLRDTQYF. The CDR3 bases are TGTGCCAGCAGTGATTCGCCAGGGTTAAGAGATACGCAGTATTTT. Complete variable domain (other parts from reference TRBV2 and TRBJ2-3): EPEVTQTPSHQVTQMGQEVILRCVPISNHLYFYWYRQILGQKVEFLVSFYNNEISEKSEIFDDQFSVERPDGSNFTLKIRSTKLEDSAMYFCASSDSPGLRDTQYFGPGTRLTVL.

The CDR3 protein is CASSSRKSSGRGNEQFF. In DNA, the CDR3 is TGTGCCAGCAGCTCCCGAAAATCTAGCGGGAGAGGGAATGAGCAGTTCTTC. This sequence joins TRBV28 and TRBJ2-1; TRBD2 agrees at 10 bases. From germline, CDR1 is MDHEN and CDR2 SYDVKM. The CDR3 spans 17 residues. Losses at the gene ends were 6 bases for V and 7 bases for J; bases not matched to a gene: 15.

This chain uses TRBV9 with TRBJ2-1; 9 nucleotides line up with TRBD2. Germline V CDR1 and CDR2: SGDLS, YYNGEE. J gave up 4 bases and V 4 bases, and 6 bases lay outside the gene matches. This CDR3 has 15 amino acids. The CDR3 loop is CASSLSSGMYNEQFF. In DNA, the CDR3 is TGTGCCAGCAGCTTGTCTAGCGGGATGTACAATGAGCAGTTCTTC.

The table lists this clone with a count of one. This chain joins TRBV11-2 and TRBJ2-3, with TRBD1 as a possible D gene (6 bases). Trimming removed 1 base at V and 2 bases at J, with 10 bases between. The germline CDR1 and CDR2 sequences are SGHAT and FQNNGV. The CDR3 covers 15 residues. CDR3 sequence (DNA): TGTGCCAGCAGCTTAGGGCAGGGGATCACAGATACGCAGTATTTT. Protein product: CASSLGQGITDTQYF.

The chain uses TRBV10-2 and TRBJ2-7; no reliable D call. Trimming pared 0 bases from V and 7 bases from J, leaving 7 bases between. This CDR3 has 12 amino acids. The germline gives CDR1 WSHSY, CDR2 SAAADI. The CDR3 protein is CASSESSEEQYF. The DNA for the CDR3 is TGCGCCAGCAGTGAGTCGTCCGAGGAGCAGTACTTC.

The chain links TRBV5-1 to TRBJ1-1, with D possibly being TRBD1 (6 bases). The CDR3 is made up of 16 amino acids. V shed 3 bases and J shed 0 bases, with 15 bases lying between them. The germline gives CDR1 SGHRS, CDR2 YFSETQ. The CDR3 DNA reads as TGCGCCAGCAGCTCGCCTCCAGGGACATTGAACACTGAAGCTTTCTTT. Residues: CASSSPPGTLNTEAFF. Using reference TRBV5-1 and TRBJ1-1 for the parts outside the CDR3, the full variable domain is KAGVTQTPRYLIKTRGQQVTLSCSPISGHRSVSWYQQTPGQGLQFLFEYFSETQRNKGNFPGRFSGRQFSNSRSEMNVSTLELGDSALYLCASSSPPGTLNTEAFFGQGTRLTVV.

The chain couples TRBV10-3 to TRBJ2-7; no clear D. The CDR3 has 15 residues. V lost 3 bases to trimming and J lost 3 bases, with 15 bases between them. Germline values: CDR1 ENHRY, CDR2 SYGVKD. The CDR3 bases are TGTGCCATCAGTGAAAGTAGAGCGACCTACTACGAGCAGTACTTC. Residues: CAISESRATYYEQYF.